The present T cell receptor beta chain was sequenced within a study of T cell responses to AZD1222 COVID-19 vaccine. With regard to this clone: Antigen unknown.

The protocol was immunoSEQ multiplex PCR, while the TCRdb copy is restricted to in-frame clones and leaves out a portion. This table holds approximately 97,000 clones, around 83% found once. Germline V gene lookup returns CDR1 SGHTA and CDR2 FQGNSA. V was pared by 1 base and J by 6 bases, with 13 bases between. The CDR3 has 15 residues. Study outcomes and limitations: Clonal diversity was possibly underestimated, and white British individuals and females predominated among donors. Spike regions recognized by vaccine-associated CD4 TCRs spanned the protein, led by 160-218 and 743-854.

The specimen was peripheral blood, collected on day 0 of AZD1222 vaccination. The source of this sequence is an adult in good health. This chain connects TRBV7-2 to TRBJ1-5; D may be TRBD1 (6 bases). CDR3 region: CASSLVGGRGQPQHF. The CDR3 DNA follows: TGTGCCAGCAGCTTAGTTGGGGGGCGAGGTCAGCCCCAGCATTTT.